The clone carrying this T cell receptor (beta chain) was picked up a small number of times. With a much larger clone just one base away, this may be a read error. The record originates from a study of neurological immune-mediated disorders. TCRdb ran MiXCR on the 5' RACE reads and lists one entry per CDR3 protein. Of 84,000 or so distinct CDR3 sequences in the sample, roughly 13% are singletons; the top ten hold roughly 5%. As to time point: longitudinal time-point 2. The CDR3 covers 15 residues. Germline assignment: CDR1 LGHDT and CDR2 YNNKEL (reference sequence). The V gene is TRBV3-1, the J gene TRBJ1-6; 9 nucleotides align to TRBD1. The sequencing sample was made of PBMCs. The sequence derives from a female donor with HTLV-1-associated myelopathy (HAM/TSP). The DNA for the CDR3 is TGTGTCAGCAGCCCGGGACAGGGTATCCATTCACCCCTCCACTTT. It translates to CVSSPGQGIHSPLHF.